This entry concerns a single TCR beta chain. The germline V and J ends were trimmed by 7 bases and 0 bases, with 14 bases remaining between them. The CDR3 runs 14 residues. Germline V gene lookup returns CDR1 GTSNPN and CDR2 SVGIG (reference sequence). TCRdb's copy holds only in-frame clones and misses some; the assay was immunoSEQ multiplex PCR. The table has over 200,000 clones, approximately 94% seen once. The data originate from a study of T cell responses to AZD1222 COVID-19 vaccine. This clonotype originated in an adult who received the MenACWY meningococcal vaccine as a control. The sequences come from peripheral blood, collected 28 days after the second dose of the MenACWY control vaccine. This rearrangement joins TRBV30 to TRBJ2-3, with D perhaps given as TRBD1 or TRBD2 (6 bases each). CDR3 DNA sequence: TGTGCCTCCCCCGGGGGCGGGAGCACAGATACGCAGTATTTT. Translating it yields CASPGGGSTDTQYF.